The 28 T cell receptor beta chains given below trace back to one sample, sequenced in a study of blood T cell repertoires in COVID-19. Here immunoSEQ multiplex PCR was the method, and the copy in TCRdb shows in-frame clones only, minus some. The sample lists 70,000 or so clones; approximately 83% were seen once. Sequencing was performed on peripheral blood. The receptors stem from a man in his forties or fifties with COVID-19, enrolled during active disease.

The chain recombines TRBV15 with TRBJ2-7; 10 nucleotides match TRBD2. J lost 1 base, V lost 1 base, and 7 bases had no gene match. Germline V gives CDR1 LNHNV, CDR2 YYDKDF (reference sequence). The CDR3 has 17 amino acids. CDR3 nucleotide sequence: TGTGCCACCAGCAGAGGTGCTAGCGGGGGACGTTCCTACGAGCAGTACTTC. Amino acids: CATSRGASGGRSYEQYF.

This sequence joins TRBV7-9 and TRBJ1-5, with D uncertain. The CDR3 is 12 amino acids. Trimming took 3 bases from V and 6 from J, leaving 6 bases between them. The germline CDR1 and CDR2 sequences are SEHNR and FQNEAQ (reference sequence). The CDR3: CASSFAGQPQHF. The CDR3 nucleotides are TGTGCCAGCAGCTTCGCCGGTCAGCCCCAGCATTTT.

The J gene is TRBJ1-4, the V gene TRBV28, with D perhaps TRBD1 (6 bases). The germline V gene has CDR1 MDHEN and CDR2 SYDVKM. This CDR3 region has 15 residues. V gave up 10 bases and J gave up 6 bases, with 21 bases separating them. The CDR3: CAIASGQTWDEKLFF. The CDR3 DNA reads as TGTGCCATTGCTTCTGGACAGACCTGGGATGAAAAACTGTTTTTT.

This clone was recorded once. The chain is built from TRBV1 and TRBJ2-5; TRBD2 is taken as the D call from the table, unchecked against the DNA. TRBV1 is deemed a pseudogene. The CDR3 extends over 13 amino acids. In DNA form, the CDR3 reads TGCACCAGCCCCCCGGGGGGACAAGAGACCCAGTACTTC. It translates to CTSPPGGQETQYF.

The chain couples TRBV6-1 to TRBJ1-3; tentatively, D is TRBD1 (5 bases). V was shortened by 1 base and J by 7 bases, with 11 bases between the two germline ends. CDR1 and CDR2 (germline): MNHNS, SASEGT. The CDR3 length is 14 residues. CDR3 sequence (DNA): TGTGCCAGCAGTGAAGGGGGCGTCCGGAACACCATATATTTT. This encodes CASSEGGVRNTIYF.

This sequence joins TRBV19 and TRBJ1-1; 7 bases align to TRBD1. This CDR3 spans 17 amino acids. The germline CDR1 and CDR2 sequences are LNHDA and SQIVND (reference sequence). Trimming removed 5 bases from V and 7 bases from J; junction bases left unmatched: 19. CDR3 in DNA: TGTGCCAGTAGTCCACCAGGTAGGGGGCTCGGTATTATTGAAGCTTTCTTT. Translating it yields CASSPPGRGLGIIEAFF.

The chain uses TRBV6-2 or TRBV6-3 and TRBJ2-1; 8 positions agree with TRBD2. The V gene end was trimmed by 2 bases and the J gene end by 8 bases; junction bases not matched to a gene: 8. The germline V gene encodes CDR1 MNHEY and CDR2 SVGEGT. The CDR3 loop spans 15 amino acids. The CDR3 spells CASSYPRGGRDEQFF. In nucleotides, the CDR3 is TGTGCCAGCAGTTACCCCCGGGGGGGCCGTGATGAGCAGTTCTTC.

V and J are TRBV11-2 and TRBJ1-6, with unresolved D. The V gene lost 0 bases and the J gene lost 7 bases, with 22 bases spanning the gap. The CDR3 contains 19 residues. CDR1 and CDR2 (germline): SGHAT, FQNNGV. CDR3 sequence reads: CASSLDLYKAPQWNSPLHF. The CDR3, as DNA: TGTGCCAGCAGCTTAGATTTATATAAGGCCCCACAGTGGAATTCACCCCTCCACTTT.

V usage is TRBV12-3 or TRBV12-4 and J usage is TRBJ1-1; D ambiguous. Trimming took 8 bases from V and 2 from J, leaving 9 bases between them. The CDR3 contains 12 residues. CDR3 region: CASERSNTEAFF. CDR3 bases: TGTGCCAGCGAAAGGAGCAACACTGAAGCTTTCTTT.

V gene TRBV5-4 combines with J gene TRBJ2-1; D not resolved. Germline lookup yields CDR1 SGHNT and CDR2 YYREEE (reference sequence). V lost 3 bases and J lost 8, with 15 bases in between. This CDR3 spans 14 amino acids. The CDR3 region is CASSSLDRTDEQFF. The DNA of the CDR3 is TGTGCCAGCAGCTCTCTCGATCGTACGGATGAGCAGTTCTTC. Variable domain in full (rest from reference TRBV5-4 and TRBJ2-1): ETGVTQSPTHLIKTRGQQVTLRCSSQSGHNTVSWYQQALGQGPQFIFQYYREEENGRGNFPPRFSGLQFPNYSSELNVNALELDDSALYLCASSSLDRTDEQFFGPGTRLTVL.

CDR3 bases: TGTGCCAGCAGTGTTCTAGCGGGGGGGCGGGGCACAGATACGCAGTATTTT. This encodes CASSVLAGGRGTDTQYF. V gene TRBV2 combines with J gene TRBJ2-3; 12 bases fit TRBD2. The CDR3 totals 17 residues. Germline assignment: CDR1 SNHLY and CDR2 FYNNEI. After removal of 4 bases from V and 1 base from J, the junction contained 6 bases not matched to a gene.

The CDR3 region has the DNA TGTGCCAGCAAGATTAGCGGCTTGGATCAAGAGACCCAGTACTTC. It is translated as CASKISGLDQETQYF. The chain links TRBV6-5 to TRBJ2-5; weak D call: TRBD2 (6 bases). Trimming took 7 bases from V and 2 from J, leaving 17 bases between them. Looked up from germline, CDR1 is MNHEY and CDR2 is SVGAGI. The CDR3 is made up of 15 amino acids.

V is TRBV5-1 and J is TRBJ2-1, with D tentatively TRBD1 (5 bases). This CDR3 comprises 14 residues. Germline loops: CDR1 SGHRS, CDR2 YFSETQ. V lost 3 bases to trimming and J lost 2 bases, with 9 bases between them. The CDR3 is CASSSQATYNEQFF. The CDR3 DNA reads TGCGCCAGCAGCTCACAGGCAACCTACAATGAGCAGTTCTTC.

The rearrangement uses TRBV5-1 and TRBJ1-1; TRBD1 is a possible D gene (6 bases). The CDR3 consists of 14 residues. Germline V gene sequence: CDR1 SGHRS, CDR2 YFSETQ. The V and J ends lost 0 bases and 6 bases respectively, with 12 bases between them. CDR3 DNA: TGCGCCAGCAGCTTGGAGGGGGATTTCGCTGAAGCTTTCTTT. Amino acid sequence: CASSLEGDFAEAFF. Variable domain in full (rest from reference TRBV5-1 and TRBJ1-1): KAGVTQTPRYLIKTRGQQVTLSCSPISGHRSVSWYQQTPGQGLQFLFEYFSETQRNKGNFPGRFSGRQFSNSRSEMNVSTLELGDSALYLCASSLEGDFAEAFFGQGTRLTVV.

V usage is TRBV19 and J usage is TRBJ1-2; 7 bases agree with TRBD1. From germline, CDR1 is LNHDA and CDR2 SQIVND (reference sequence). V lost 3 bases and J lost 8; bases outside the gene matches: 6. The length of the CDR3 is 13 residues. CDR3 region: CASSMGQPAGYTF. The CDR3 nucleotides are TGTGCCAGTAGTATGGGACAGCCGGCAGGCTACACCTTC.

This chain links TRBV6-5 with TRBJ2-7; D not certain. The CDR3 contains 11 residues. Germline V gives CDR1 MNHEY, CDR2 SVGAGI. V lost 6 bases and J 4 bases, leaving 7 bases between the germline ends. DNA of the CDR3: TGTGCCAGCAGGGTACATTACGAGCAGTACTTC. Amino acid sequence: CASRVHYEQYF.

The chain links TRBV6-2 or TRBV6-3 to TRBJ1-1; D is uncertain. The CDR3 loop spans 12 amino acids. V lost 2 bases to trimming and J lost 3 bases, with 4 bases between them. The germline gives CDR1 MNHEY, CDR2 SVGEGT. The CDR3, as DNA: TGTGCCAGCAGTTACGGAGACACTGAAGCTTTCTTT. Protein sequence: CASSYGDTEAFF.

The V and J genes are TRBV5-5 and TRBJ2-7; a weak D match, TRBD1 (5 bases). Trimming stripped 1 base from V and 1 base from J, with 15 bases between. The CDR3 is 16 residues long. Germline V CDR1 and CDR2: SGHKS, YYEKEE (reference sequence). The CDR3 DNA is TGTGCCAGCAGCTTGTCACAGGCCAGTTCGTCCTACGAGCAGTACTTC. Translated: CASSLSQASSSYEQYF.

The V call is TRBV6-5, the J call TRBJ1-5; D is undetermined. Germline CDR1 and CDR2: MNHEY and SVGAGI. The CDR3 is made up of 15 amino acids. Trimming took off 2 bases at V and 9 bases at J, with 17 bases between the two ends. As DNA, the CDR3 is TGTGCCAGCAGTTACACTAATCCCGGCGATTGGCCCCAGCATTTT. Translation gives CASSYTNPGDWPQHF.

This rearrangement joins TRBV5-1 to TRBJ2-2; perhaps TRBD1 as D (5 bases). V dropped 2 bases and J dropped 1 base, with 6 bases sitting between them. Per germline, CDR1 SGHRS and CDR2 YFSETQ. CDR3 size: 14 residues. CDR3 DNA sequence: TGCGCCAGCAGCTTCGGACAGAACACCGGGGAGCTGTTTTTT. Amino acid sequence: CASSFGQNTGELFF.

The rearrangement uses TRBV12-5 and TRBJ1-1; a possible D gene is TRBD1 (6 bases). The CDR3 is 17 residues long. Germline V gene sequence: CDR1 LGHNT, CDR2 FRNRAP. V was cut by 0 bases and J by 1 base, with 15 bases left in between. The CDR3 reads CASGLVLRGGENTEAFF. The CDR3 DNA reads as TGTGCTAGTGGTTTGGTACTCAGGGGAGGGGAGAACACTGAAGCTTTCTTT.

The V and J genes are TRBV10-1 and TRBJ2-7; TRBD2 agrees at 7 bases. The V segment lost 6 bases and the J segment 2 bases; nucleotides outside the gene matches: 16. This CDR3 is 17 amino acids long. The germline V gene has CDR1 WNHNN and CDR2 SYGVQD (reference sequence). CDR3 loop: CASSSPVGAGRPYEQYF. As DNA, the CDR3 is TGCGCCAGCAGCTCGCCCGTAGGAGCGGGAAGGCCCTACGAGCAGTACTTC.

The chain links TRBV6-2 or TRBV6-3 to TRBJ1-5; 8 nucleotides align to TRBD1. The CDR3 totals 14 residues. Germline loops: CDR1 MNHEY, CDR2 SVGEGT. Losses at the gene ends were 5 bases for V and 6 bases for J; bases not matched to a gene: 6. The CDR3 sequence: CASSPDRGGQPQHF. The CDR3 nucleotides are TGTGCCAGCAGTCCAGACAGGGGAGGTCAGCCCCAGCATTTT.

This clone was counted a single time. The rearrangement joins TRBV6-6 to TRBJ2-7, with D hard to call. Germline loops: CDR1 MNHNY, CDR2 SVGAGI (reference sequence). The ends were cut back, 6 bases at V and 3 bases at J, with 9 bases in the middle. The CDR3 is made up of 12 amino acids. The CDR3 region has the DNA TGTGCCAGCAGCGCACAAATCTACGAGCAGTACTTC. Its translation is CASSAQIYEQYF.

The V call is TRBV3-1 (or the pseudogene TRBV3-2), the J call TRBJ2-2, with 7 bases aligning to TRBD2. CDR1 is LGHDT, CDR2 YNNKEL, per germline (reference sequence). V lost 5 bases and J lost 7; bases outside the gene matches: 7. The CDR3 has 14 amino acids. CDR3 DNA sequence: TGTGCCAGCAGCTTCCTAGCGGCGGACGGGGAGCTGTTTTTT. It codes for CASSFLAADGELFF.

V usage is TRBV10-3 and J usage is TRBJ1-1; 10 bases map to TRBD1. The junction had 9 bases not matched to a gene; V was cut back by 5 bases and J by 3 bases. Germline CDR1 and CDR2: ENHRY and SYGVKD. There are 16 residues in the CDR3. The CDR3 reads CAISSGTGAYYTEAFF. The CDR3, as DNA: TGTGCCATCAGTTCCGGGACAGGGGCGTATTACACTGAAGCTTTCTTT.

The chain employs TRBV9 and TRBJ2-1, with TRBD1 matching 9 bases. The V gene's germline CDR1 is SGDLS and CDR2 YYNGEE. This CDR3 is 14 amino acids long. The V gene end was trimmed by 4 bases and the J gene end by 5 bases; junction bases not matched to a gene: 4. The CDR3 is CASSTDRGHNEQFF. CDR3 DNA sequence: TGTGCCAGCAGCACGGACAGGGGACACAATGAGCAGTTCTTC. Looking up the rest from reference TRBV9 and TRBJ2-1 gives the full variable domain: DSGVTQTPKHLITATGQRVTLRCSPRSGDLSVYWYQQSLDQGLQFLIQYYNGEERAKGNILERFSAQQFPDLHSELNLSSLELGDSALYFCASSTDRGHNEQFFGPGTRLTVL.

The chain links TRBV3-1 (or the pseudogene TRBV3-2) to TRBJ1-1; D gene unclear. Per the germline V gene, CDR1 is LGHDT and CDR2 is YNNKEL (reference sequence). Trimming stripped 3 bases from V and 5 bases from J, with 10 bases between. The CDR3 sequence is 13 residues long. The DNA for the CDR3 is TGTGCCAGCAGCCACTCCGGAGGGACTGAAGCTTTCTTT. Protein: CASSHSGGTEAFF.